One and the same sample provided the 31 T cell receptor beta chains below, sequenced in a study of T cell clones after liver transplantation. Libraries were prepared by immunoSEQ multiplex PCR; TCRdb keeps only in-frame clonotypes and omits some of them. There are more than 95,000 clones in the sample; approximately 85% occur only once, and 0.8% to 1% lies in the top ten. The sample was CD4+ T cells from blood, taken before liver transplant. These receptors were taken from a human donor who received a liver transplant.

This CDR3 reads CATVKTGGAGEQYF. The CDR3 nucleotides read TGTGCCACCGTTAAGACAGGGGGCGCGGGTGAGCAGTACTTC. This chain connects TRBV27 to TRBJ2-7; TRBD1 matches 10 bases. The CDR3 has 14 amino acids. Germline V gene data show CDR1 as MNHEY and CDR2 as SMNVEV (reference sequence). The V gene end was trimmed by 10 bases and the J gene end by 7 bases; junction bases not matched to a gene: 13.

The genes are TRBV28 and TRBJ1-4; D not certain. CDR1 MDHEN and CDR2 SYDVKM come from the germline V gene. The CDR3 runs 16 residues. V was pared by 2 bases and J by 0 bases, with 10 bases between. The CDR3 nucleotides are TGTGCCAGCAGTTTAGGCGCGAGGACAACTAATGAAAAACTGTTTTTT. This translates into CASSLGARTTNEKLFF.

This clone was observed once. The CDR3 reads CAAAPVTSAVREQFF. Written as DNA, the CDR3 is TGTGCCGCCGCACCCGTGACTAGCGCGGTTAGGGAGCAGTTCTTC. This sequence joins TRBV19 and TRBJ2-1, with 8 bases fitting TRBD2. The CDR3 is made up of 15 amino acids. J lost 10 bases, V lost 11 bases, and 19 bases had no gene match. The germline CDR1 and CDR2 sequences are LNHDA and SQIVND (reference sequence).

The rearrangement links TRBV2 to TRBJ1-5, with D perhaps TRBD1 (6 bases). Germline V gene sequence: CDR1 SNHLY, CDR2 FYNNEI. The V end was cut by 7 bases, the J end by 1 base, with 14 bases between. The CDR3 sequence is 15 residues long. The CDR3 DNA is TGTGCCAGCATGGTTGGGGGCCAGAGCAATCAGCCCCAGCATTTT. It codes for CASMVGGQSNQPQHF.

This clone was seen just once. This chain uses TRBV6-6 with TRBJ2-5; D uncertain. The CDR3 is 12 amino acids. Germline V lookup: CDR1 MNHNY, CDR2 SVGAGI (reference sequence). V dropped 0 bases and J dropped 7 bases, with 6 bases sitting between them. The CDR3 DNA is TGTGCCAGCAGTTACTCGACACCGACCCAGTACTTC. It encodes CASSYSTPTQYF.

This chain connects TRBV4-3 to TRBJ2-7; the match to TRBD1 covers 8 bases. Germline V gives CDR1 LGHNA, CDR2 YSLEER. V dropped 1 base and J dropped 8; count of bases not matched to a gene: 7. CDR3 length equals 14 residues. The CDR3 is CASSQGQGTSQQYF. In nucleotides, the CDR3 is TGCGCCAGCAGCCAAGGACAGGGGACAAGTCAGCAGTACTTC.

The chain couples TRBV18 to TRBJ1-2, with D hard to call. The CDR3 contains 13 residues. CDR1 is KGHSH and CDR2 is LQKENI in the germline V gene. Between the trimmed V and J ends, which lost 0 bases and 8 bases, there was a span of 10 bases. The CDR3 reads CASSPPGRLGYTF. The CDR3 DNA follows: TGTGCCAGCTCACCACCGGGGAGGTTAGGCTACACCTTC.

The chain recombines TRBV28 with TRBJ2-7, with D uncertain. The germline V gene encodes CDR1 MDHEN and CDR2 SYDVKM. The V end was cut by 2 bases, the J end by 4 bases, with 9 bases between. The CDR3 loop spans 13 amino acids. The CDR3 loop reads CASSLRVKYEQYF. CDR3 coding DNA: TGTGCCAGCAGTTTAAGGGTGAAGTACGAGCAGTACTTC.

The chain joins TRBV7-7 to TRBJ2-1, with D unclear. The CDR3 contains 13 residues. Trimming cost V 5 bases and J 7 bases, with 12 bases left between them. Germline values: CDR1 SSHAT, CDR2 FNYEAQ (reference sequence). CDR3 amino acids: CASSPGQNNEQFF. CDR3 nucleotide sequence: TGTGCCAGCAGCCCCGGTCAGAATAATGAGCAGTTCTTC.

The chain links TRBV5-1 to TRBJ1-5, with 7 bases that match TRBD1. The J segment lost 3 bases and the V segment lost 4 bases, leaving 16 bases of the junction unmatched. This CDR3 region has 18 residues. CDR1 is SGHRS and CDR2 is YFSETQ in the germline V gene. The DNA for the CDR3 is TGCGCCAGCAGCCCCGGCCCCGCCAGGGGGTTGGACAATCAGCCCCAGCATTTT. The encoded protein is CASSPGPARGLDNQPQHF.

The chain is built from TRBV4-1 and TRBJ1-1; 8 positions agree with TRBD1. Germline assignment: CDR1 MGHRA and CDR2 YSYEKL. CDR3 length: 17 amino acids. The V segment lost 5 bases and the J segment 0 bases; nucleotides outside the gene matches: 11. In DNA, the CDR3 is TGCGCCAGCAGCTTTCCCCGGGACAGGATCATGAACACTGAAGCTTTCTTT. Encoded protein: CASSFPRDRIMNTEAFF.

Only one count was recorded for this clone. The chain combines TRBV7-2 with TRBJ1-5; D not certain. The germline V and J ends were trimmed by 4 bases and 2 bases, with 9 bases remaining between them. Germline values: CDR1 SGHTA, CDR2 FQGNSA. There are 14 residues in the CDR3. The CDR3 coding sequence is TGTGCCAGCAGCTGGGATCAGGGCAATCAGCCCCAGCATTTT. Translated: CASSWDQGNQPQHF.

This clone was detected once. The V and J genes are TRBV6-1 and TRBJ2-7; D may be TRBD1 (6 bases). The CDR3 has 12 amino acids. CDR1 MNHNS and CDR2 SASEGT come from the germline V gene. V dropped 7 bases and J dropped 3 bases, with 10 bases sitting between them. DNA for the CDR3: TGTGCCAGCAATTCACAGGGCTACGAGCAGTACTTC. This encodes CASNSQGYEQYF.

This sequence joins TRBV19 and TRBJ1-5; no firm D call. In germline, CDR1 is LNHDA, CDR2 SQIVND (reference sequence). Trimming took off 9 bases at V and 6 bases at J, with 21 bases between the two ends. CDR3 size: 15 residues. The CDR3 bases are TGTGCCAGCACCTTCCGGACGGGTTTTCCTCAGCCCCAGCATTTT. This sequence encodes CASTFRTGFPQPQHF.

V usage is TRBV7-9 and J usage is TRBJ2-7, with 8 positions matching TRBD2. Germline V gives CDR1 SEHNR, CDR2 FQNEAQ (reference sequence). The ends lost 9 bases at V and 6 bases at J; junction bases unmatched: 10. The CDR3 sequence is 13 residues long. The CDR3 spells CASNSGTRGEQYF. CDR3 DNA sequence: TGTGCCAGTAATTCCGGGACTAGAGGCGAGCAGTACTTC.

V and J are TRBV28 and TRBJ1-4, with D perhaps matching TRBD1 (5 bases). Trimming shortened V by 11 bases and J by 6 bases, and 19 bases separated the two germline ends. Per the germline V gene, CDR1 is MDHEN and CDR2 is SYDVKM. The CDR3 totals 14 residues. CDR3 coding DNA: TGTGCCGGCTCTACCGGGACGCTTGATGAAAAACTGTTTTTT. Translated, it gives CAGSTGTLDEKLFF.

This clone was recorded only once. The gene calls are TRBV5-8 and TRBJ1-3; D remains ambiguous. V lost 7 bases and J 0 bases, leaving 14 bases between the germline ends. The CDR3 is made up of 15 amino acids. Germline CDR1 SGHTS, CDR2 YDEGEE. The CDR3 protein is CASLGRKISGNTIYF. DNA of the CDR3: TGTGCCAGCCTAGGCAGAAAAATCTCTGGAAACACCATATATTTT.

The chain recombines TRBV28 with TRBJ1-2; D is possibly TRBD1 (5 bases). Trimming cost V 4 bases and J 8 bases, with 17 bases left between them. Germline loops: CDR1 MDHEN, CDR2 SYDVKM. This CDR3 has 14 residues. CDR3 in amino acids: CASSSPLRGSGYTF. In nucleotides, the CDR3 is TGTGCCAGCAGTTCCCCCCTACGGGGGAGCGGCTACACCTTC.

The chain combines TRBV2 with TRBJ2-7, with D perhaps TRBD2 (5 bases). Germline V gene sequence: CDR1 SNHLY, CDR2 FYNNEI. Trimming removed 4 bases from V and 2 bases from J, with 9 bases in between. There are 13 residues in the CDR3. The CDR3 nucleotides are TGTGCCAGCAGTGTGCCGGGGACCTACGAGCAGTACTTC. It codes for CASSVPGTYEQYF.

This rearrangement joins TRBV15 to TRBJ2-7; maybe TRBD2 (5 bases). Trimming cost V 7 bases and J 2 bases, with 21 bases left between them. The V gene's germline CDR1 is LNHNV and CDR2 YYDKDF (reference sequence). The CDR3 has 16 amino acids. The CDR3: CATTLVDSSRAYEQYF. CDR3 in DNA: TGTGCCACCACCCTCGTAGATTCCTCGAGGGCCTACGAGCAGTACTTC.

The genes are TRBV4-1 and TRBJ2-5; D call uncertain. This CDR3 contains 14 residues. The germline gives CDR1 MGHRA, CDR2 YSYEKL. Trimming stripped 0 bases from V and 3 bases from J, with 8 bases between. Written as DNA, the CDR3 is TGCGCCAGCAGCCAAGATTCCGTGAAAGAGACCCAGTACTTC. This gives the protein CASSQDSVKETQYF.

This chain connects TRBV19 to TRBJ1-5; D unresolved. Deletions cut 7 bases from V and 5 bases from J, with 15 bases between. The CDR3 has 14 residues. Germline V gives CDR1 LNHDA, CDR2 SQIVND (reference sequence). CDR3 sequence reads: CASNPADGYQPQHF. CDR3 nucleotide sequence: TGTGCCAGTAACCCGGCCGATGGATATCAGCCCCAGCATTTT. The entire variable domain, with the rest obtained from reference TRBV19 and TRBJ1-5, is as follows: DGGITQSPKYLFRKEGQNVTLSCEQNLNHDAMYWYRQDPGQGLRLIYYSQIVNDFQKGDIAEGYSVSREKKESFPLTVTSAQKNPTAFYLCASNPADGYQPQHFGDGTRLSIL.

This clone was counted at least ten times. V and J are TRBV6-1 and TRBJ2-3; a possible D gene is TRBD1 (6 bases). This CDR3 comprises 15 residues. Looked up from germline, CDR1 is MNHNS and CDR2 is SASEGT. The germline V and J ends were trimmed by 4 bases and 1 base, with 12 bases remaining between them. This chain's CDR3 is CASSAGTQGTDTQYF. The CDR3 coding sequence is TGTGCCAGCAGTGCGGGGACACAGGGCACAGATACGCAGTATTTT.

A single count supports this clone. CDR3 in amino acids: CATSGTGRNQPQHF. The CDR3 nucleotides read TGTGCCACATCCGGGACAGGACGCAATCAGCCCCAGCATTTT. The chain links TRBV6-5 to TRBJ1-5; 8 nucleotides agree with TRBD1. The CDR3 spans 14 residues. Germline values: CDR1 MNHEY, CDR2 SVGAGI. After removal of 10 bases from V and 2 bases from J, the junction contained 7 bases not matched to a gene.

This chain connects TRBV9 to TRBJ2-1; TRBD2 agrees at 8 bases. Germline CDR1 and CDR2: SGDLS and YYNGEE. V gave up 3 bases and J gave up 0 bases; unmatched junction bases: 5. The CDR3 runs to 16 residues. CDR3 DNA sequence: TGTGCCAGCAGCGCGAGCGGGGGAAGCTCCTACAATGAGCAGTTCTTC. Translation: CASSASGGSSYNEQFF.

The chain combines TRBV27 with TRBJ1-3; 7 positions match TRBD1. The CDR3 spans 18 residues. J was trimmed by 0 bases and V by 1 base; bases with no gene match: 9. Germline CDR1 and CDR2: MNHEY and SMNVEV (reference sequence). This CDR3 reads CASSLLEQGMFSGNTIYF. The CDR3 nucleotides read TGTGCCAGCAGTTTATTGGAACAGGGGATGTTCTCTGGAAACACCATATATTTT.

The CDR3 sequence: CATSRGSKEISYEQYF. In DNA, the CDR3 is TGTGCCACCAGCAGAGGTTCGAAAGAGATCTCCTACGAGCAGTACTTC. The rearrangement uses TRBV15 and TRBJ2-7, with D uncertain. With 1 base removed from V and 0 bases from J, the gap between germline ends came to 13 bases. Germline CDR1 reads LNHNV; CDR2 reads YYDKDF (reference sequence). The length of the CDR3 is 16 residues.

The rearrangement uses TRBV7-2 and TRBJ2-7; 10 nucleotides match TRBD2. V shed 1 base and J 6 bases; nucleotides not matched to a gene: 15. The CDR3 extends over 18 amino acids. CDR1 and CDR2 (germline): SGHTA, FQGNSA. In DNA form, the CDR3 reads TGTGCCAGCAGCTTAGTGGCGTCAGCTAGCGGGAGTCAAGGCGAGCAGTACTTC. It yields the protein CASSLVASASGSQGEQYF.

The chain employs TRBV29-1 and TRBJ2-5; the D is unclear. Looked up from germline, CDR1 is SQVTM and CDR2 is ANQGSEA. The V and J ends lost 6 bases and 5 bases respectively, with 10 bases between them. This CDR3 contains 11 residues. The CDR3 reads CSVTIGETQYF. DNA for the CDR3: TGCAGCGTCACGATCGGGGAGACCCAGTACTTC.

The chain is built from TRBV30 and TRBJ2-7; TRBD1 agrees at 7 bases. Trimming cost V 4 bases and J 1 base; bases outside gene matches: 10. This CDR3 comprises 15 residues. Germline V lookup: CDR1 GTSNPN, CDR2 SVGIG (reference sequence). The CDR3 loop reads CAWKRTGGNSYEQYF. The DNA of the CDR3 is TGTGCCTGGAAAAGGACAGGCGGTAATTCCTACGAGCAGTACTTC.

V is TRBV19 and J is TRBJ2-3; D remains ambiguous. With 3 bases removed from V and 4 bases from J, the gap between germline ends came to 14 bases. The CDR3 extends over 15 amino acids. Germline CDR1 is LNHDA and CDR2 is SQIVND (reference sequence). The CDR3 spells CASSIWDPASDTQYF. CDR3 nucleotides: TGTGCCAGTAGTATTTGGGATCCCGCTTCAGATACGCAGTATTTT.